The present T cell receptor (beta chain) was sequenced within a study of OX40 agonist ivuxolimab in advanced cancers. In the study overall: Across the patients, intravenous ivuxolimab was delivered every 2 weeks at 0.01 to 10 mg/kg. Partial responses occurred in Three dose-escalation patients, one with hepatocellular carcinoma and two with cutaneous melanoma.

General study findings and limits: No determination was made of the antigen specificity of the expanded peripheral T cells. On average, CD8+ T cells showed a greater number of expanded clones than CD4+.

The method was immunoSEQ multiplex PCR; TCRdb's version includes in-frame clones alone and lacks a portion of them. There are 60,000 or so clones in the sample; roughly 93% occur only once, and roughly 18% lies in the top ten. Points on this clone: The target antigen is unknown.

This TCR derives from an adult with an advanced solid tumor such as melanoma, head and neck, liver or kidney cancer. Specimen: CD4+ or CD8+ T cells sorted from blood, collected in a trial of the OX40 agonist ivuxolimab.

The CDR3 spells CASTGTGELFF. The CDR3 DNA sequence: TGTGCCAGCACTGGGACCGGGGAGCTGTTTTTT. J is TRBJ2-2 and V is TRBV7-2; D call uncertain. V lost 7 bases to trimming and J lost 5 bases, with 5 bases between them. The CDR3 consists of 11 residues. Germline CDR1 is SGHTA and CDR2 is FQGNSA.